This T cell receptor beta chain emerged from a study of blood T cell repertoires in COVID-19. Study summary: PBMCs, B-cell-depleted T cells, or T cells were the source of the cDNA or gDNA that made up the material.

Across 20 to 25 US areas, participants ranged in age from about 18 to 90 years. What the recovered Cohort 3 donors had was two negative PCRs, clearance, or symptom resolution. Original processing notes: Amplification with reference gene primers provided the estimates of nucleated cell counts. Sequenced by immunoSEQ multiplex PCR; TCRdb stores in-frame clones only, minus some. V and J calls plus clone size are reproduced from that table; the DNA served to infer D and trimming. Of about 350,000 clones listed, roughly 84% are singletons. Trimming pared 1 base from V and 4 bases from J, leaving 3 bases between. The CDR3 contains 12 residues. Germline V gene data show CDR1 as SGHAT and CDR2 as FQNNGV. Only one count was recorded for this clone.

The chain has TRBV11-2 and TRBJ2-3; D unclear. The source is a woman younger than 45 who had recovered from COVID-19. Input material: PBMCs or T cells enriched from blood (not recorded which). The CDR3 DNA sequence: TGTGCCAGCAGCTTAGGAGCAGATACGCAGTATTTT. Its translation: CASSLGADTQYF.